This T cell receptor beta chain comes out of a study of technical replicates of blood from a few donors. Here immunoSEQ multiplex PCR was the method, and the copy in TCRdb shows in-frame clones only, minus some. The sample carries 80,000 to 95,000 clones, less than 96% recorded once. The CDR3 is 13 residues long. V was clipped by 5 bases and J by 2 bases, with 9 bases between them. Germline V lookup: CDR1 SGHAT, CDR2 FQNNGV. The sample was T cells isolated from PBMCs. The rearrangement joins TRBV11-2 to TRBJ1-1; D unresolved. The receptor was isolated from a human donor in good health. CDR3 in amino acids: CASSPYINTEAFF. The CDR3 DNA reads as TGTGCCAGCAGCCCTTACATTAACACTGAAGCTTTCTTT.